This T cell receptor beta chain was recorded in a study of T cells in Graves' hyperthyroidism and ophthalmopathy. There were TCR beta CDR3 regions amplified from RNA transcripts. HTBI primers were used for first-round RT-PCR of the TCR CDR3. TCRdb re-derived calls from the multiplex PCR reads in MiXCR, one entry per CDR3 protein. The repertoire has fewer than 800,000 distinct CDR3 sequences, about a sixth of them found once; the top ten carry around 8%. The sequence derives from a man in his late teens or twenties with Graves' hyperthyroidism. The source material was blood.

The CDR3 region is CASSLRSRDTQYF. In DNA, the CDR3 is TGTGCCAGCAGCCTTCGGAGTCGGGATACGCAGTATTTT. The gene calls are TRBV7-3 and TRBJ2-3; no reliable D call. The V end was cut by 5 bases, the J end by 6 bases, with 12 bases between. CDR3 length: 13 residues. From germline, CDR1 is SGHTA and CDR2 FQGTGA.